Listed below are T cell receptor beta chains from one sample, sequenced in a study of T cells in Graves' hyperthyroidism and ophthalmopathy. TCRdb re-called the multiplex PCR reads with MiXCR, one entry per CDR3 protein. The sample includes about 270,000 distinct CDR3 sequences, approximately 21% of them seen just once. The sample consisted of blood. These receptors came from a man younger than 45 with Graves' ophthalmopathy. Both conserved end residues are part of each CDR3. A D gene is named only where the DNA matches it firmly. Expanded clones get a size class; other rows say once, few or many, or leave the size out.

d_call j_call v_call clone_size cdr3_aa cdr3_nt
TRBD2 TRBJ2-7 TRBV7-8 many CASSARTSGSPSRWEQYF TGTGCCAGCAGCGCCCGGACTAGCGGGAGTCCCTCTCGATGGGAGCAGTACTTC
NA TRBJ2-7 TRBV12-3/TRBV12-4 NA CASSSSGKQYF TGTGCCAGCAGCTCCTCGGGAAAGCAGTACTTC
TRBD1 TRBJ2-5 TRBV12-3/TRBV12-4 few CASERDSQETQYF TGTGCCAGCGAACGGGACAGCCAAGAGACCCAGTACTTC
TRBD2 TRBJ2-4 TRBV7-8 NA CASSWTSGNKNIQYF TGTGCCAGCAGTTGGACTAGCGGGAATAAAAACATTCAGTACTTC
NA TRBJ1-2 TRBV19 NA CASSIQGPNYGYTF TGTGCCAGTAGTATACAGGGACCTAACTATGGCTACACCTTC
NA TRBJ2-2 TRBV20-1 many CSARRPIGESGELFF TGCAGTGCTAGAAGACCAATAGGCGAGTCCGGGGAGCTGTTTTTT
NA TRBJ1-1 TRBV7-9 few CASSFYEAFF TGTGCCAGCAGCTTTTATGAAGCTTTCTTT
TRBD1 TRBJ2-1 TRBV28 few CATDTGQGGGNEQFF TGTGCCACCGATACGGGACAGGGGGGGGGGAATGAGCAGTTCTTC
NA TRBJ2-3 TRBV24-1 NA CATSDWIGGGHGDTQYF TGTGCCACCAGTGATTGGATTGGGGGAGGCCACGGGGATACGCAGTATTTT
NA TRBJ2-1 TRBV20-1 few CSASGNHNEQFF TGCAGTGCTAGCGGGAACCACAATGAGCAGTTCTTC
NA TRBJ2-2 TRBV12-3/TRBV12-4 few CASSLPRTGYGGELFF TGTGCCAGCAGTTTGCCACGCACAGGGTACGGCGGGGAGCTGTTTTTT
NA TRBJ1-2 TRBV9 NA CASSVSAQGYYGYTF TGTGCCAGCAGCGTATCCGCACAGGGTTACTATGGCTACACCTTC
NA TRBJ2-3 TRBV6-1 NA CASSLPGALASDTQYF TGTGCCAGCAGCCTACCGGGGGCCCTCGCTTCAGATACGCAGTATTTT
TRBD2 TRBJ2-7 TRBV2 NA CASRGTSGNTEQYF TGTGCCAGCAGGGGGACTAGCGGGAATACCGAGCAGTACTTC
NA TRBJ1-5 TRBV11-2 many CASSLDRVGQPQHF TGTGCCAGCAGCTTAGACAGGGTGGGTCAGCCCCAGCATTTT
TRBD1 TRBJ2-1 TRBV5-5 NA CASSLGTGGGYNEQFF TGTGCCAGCAGCTTAGGGACAGGGGGCGGTTACAATGAGCAGTTCTTC
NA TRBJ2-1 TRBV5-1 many CASSLANEQFF TGCGCCAGCAGCTTGGCTAATGAGCAGTTCTTC
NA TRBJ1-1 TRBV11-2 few CASRSVTEAFF TGTGCCAGTAGGTCGGTTACTGAAGCTTTCTTT
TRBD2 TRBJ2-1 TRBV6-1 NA CASSVAGDPYNEQFF TGTGCCAGCAGTGTAGCGGGAGACCCCTACAATGAGCAGTTCTTC
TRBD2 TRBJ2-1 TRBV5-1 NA CASERSGRAIDEQFF TGCGCCAGCGAACGTAGCGGGAGGGCCATAGATGAGCAGTTCTTC
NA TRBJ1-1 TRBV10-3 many CAIRSGVRNTEAFF TGTGCCATCAGATCAGGGGTCAGGAACACTGAAGCTTTCTTT
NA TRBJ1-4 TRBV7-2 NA CASSLEFVGGQLFF TGTGCCAGCAGCTTAGAATTCGTGGGGGGTCAACTGTTTTTT
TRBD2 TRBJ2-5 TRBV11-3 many CASSLVAGTRIAEETQYF TGTGCCAGCAGCTTAGTCGCCGGGACTAGAATCGCCGAAGAGACCCAGTACTTC
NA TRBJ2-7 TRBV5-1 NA CASSPPGVLVEQYF TGCGCCAGCAGCCCCCCAGGGGTCTTGGTCGAGCAGTACTTC
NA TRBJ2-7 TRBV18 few CASSRNTPSEQYF TGTGCCAGCTCACGCAATACCCCCTCCGAGCAGTACTTC
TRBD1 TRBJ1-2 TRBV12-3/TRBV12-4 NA CASSPGTGAYGYTF TGTGCCAGCAGCCCCGGGACAGGGGCTTATGGCTACACCTTC
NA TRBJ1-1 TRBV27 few CASSSAGQMNTEAFF TGTGCCAGCAGTTCGGCCGGACAGATGAACACTGAAGCTTTCTTT
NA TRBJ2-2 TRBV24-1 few CATSARDRGTGELFF TGTGCCACCAGTGCTCGGGACCGGGGCACCGGGGAGCTGTTTTTT
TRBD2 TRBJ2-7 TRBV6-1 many CASITSGMGEQYF TGTGCCAGCATAACTAGCGGGATGGGCGAGCAGTACTTC